The rows below give T cell receptor beta chains drawn from one sample of a study of T cell changes during pregnancy in multiple sclerosis. Assay used: immunoSEQ multiplex PCR; TCRdb lists only in-frame clones, some missing. Of around 59,000 clones in the sample, 80% to 95% are singletons; the top ten hold approximately 0.85%. The sample consisted of peripheral blood, taken in the first trimester of pregnancy. These receptors were obtained from a female donor with multiple sclerosis, enrolled in a pregnancy study. CDR3s include the opening cysteine and the closing phenylalanine or tryptophan. Some rows have no size entry. The others give once, few or many, or a class for an expanded clone.

v_gene	abundance	j_gene	len	CDR3aa
TRBV5-6	.	TRBJ2-7	16	CASSLVGQGTSYEQYF
TRBV6-4	medium-sized	TRBJ2-2	14	CASSGTGETGELFF
TRBV5-1	.	TRBJ2-3	13	CATRQQITDTQYF
TRBV19	.	TRBJ1-1	12	CASRTGNTEAFF
TRBV19	.	TRBJ2-7	16	CASSSTGGPSSYEQYF
TRBV7-2	.	TRBJ2-2	14	CASSLVSNTGELFF
TRBV25-1	.	TRBJ2-7	15	CASSHGTVGPYEQYF
TRBV7-2	.	TRBJ2-7	15	CASSRDRQGSYEQYF
TRBV4-3	.	TRBJ1-2	15	CASSQDKIANYGYTF
TRBV5-6	.	TRBJ2-7	14	CASSFPGQLYEQYF
TRBV11-1	.	TRBJ2-7	16	CASSNPRATSIYEQYF
TRBV4-1	.	TRBJ1-1	15	CASSLRLSQGGEAFF
TRBV19	.	TRBJ1-1	14	CASSTGTGWTEAFF
TRBV11-2	.	TRBJ1-6	14	CASSRLPQGLALHF
TRBV19	once	TRBJ1-4	13	CASSINRGEKLFF
TRBV20-1	.	TRBJ2-7	11	CSFGQGEEQYF
TRBV5-4	.	TRBJ2-7	13	CASSLGAAYEQYF
TRBV7-2	.	TRBJ2-7	15	CASSPARGTGVEQYF
TRBV7-2	once	TRBJ1-6	15	CASSLRPENNSPLHF
TRBV11-1	.	TRBJ2-1	14	CASSLSGGDGEQFF
TRBV7-3	.	TRBJ1-1	15	CASSLAGQTITEAFF
TRBV7-9	.	TRBJ1-1	15	CASSLVGGVNTEAFF
TRBV7-3	.	TRBJ2-1	16	CASSLTRGGDWNEQFF
TRBV11-3	.	TRBJ2-7	13	CASSLGGMAEQYF
TRBV7-3	.	TRBJ2-5	15	CASSLGRGISETQYF
TRBV9	once	TRBJ2-2	14	CASQTGGRTGELFF
TRBV29-1	few	TRBJ1-6	15	CSVAVGAGGNSPLHF
TRBV6-6	.	TRBJ2-5	14	CASSYSAGGETQYF
TRBV25-1	.	TRBJ2-7	17	CASSESGRRGASYEQYF
TRBV29-1	.	TRBJ1-2	12	CSVVWGRESYTF
TRBV19	.	TRBJ1-4	18	CASSIDPGHRPANEKLFF
TRBV27	.	TRBJ2-1	14	CASSFLGSDNEQFF
TRBV5-1	.	TRBJ2-7	19	CASRSEATGWYPSSYEQYF
TRBV18	.	TRBJ1-5	14	CASSLGQRGQPQHF
TRBV15	.	TRBJ2-3	16	CATSRAGGPPSDTQYF
TRBV9	.	TRBJ1-2	16	CASSARDSRGNYGYTF
TRBV23-1	.	TRBJ2-7	18	CASKTQGARMGEEYEQYF
TRBV7-8	.	TRBJ1-5	16	CASSPIPGVSNQPQHF
TRBV5-1	.	TRBJ1-4	15	CASSNADPTNEKLFF
TRBV18	.	TRBJ1-6	13	CASSGQFNSPLHF
TRBV2	once	TRBJ1-2	11	CASTDIYGYTF
TRBV5-6	.	TRBJ1-1	16	CASSLGGGQGLTEAFF
TRBV30	.	TRBJ1-1	13	CAWKSGGTIEAFF
TRBV5-4	.	TRBJ2-3	14	CASSLGQVPDTQYF
TRBV27	.	TRBJ1-1	17	CASSLSPAGRMNTEAFF
TRBV25-1	.	TRBJ1-3	15	CASSGLQFSGNTIYF
TRBV27	.	TRBJ1-6	14	CASSFGQGILPLHF
TRBV6-5	.	TRBJ2-3	16	CASSYSAGGITDTQYF
TRBV6-5	.	TRBJ1-1	14	CASTPYSGGTEAFF
TRBV6-6	.	TRBJ1-1	14	CASSYASPATEAFF
TRBV7-9	.	TRBJ2-3	16	CASSFPDRGSTDTQYF
TRBV6-5	.	TRBJ2-7	14	CASSYSEVSYEQYF
TRBV4-1	.	TRBJ2-7	14	CASSQVPSSYEQYF
TRBV6-5	.	TRBJ1-5	15	CASSYHTGLDQPQHF
TRBV7-7	once	TRBJ2-1	16	CASSLAGLAGFNEQFF
TRBV4-3	.	TRBJ2-2	14	CASSQSTVSGELFF